Presented here are 5 T cell receptor beta chains from one specimen sequenced in a study of low-dose radiotherapy and immunotherapy resistance in tumors. Time point noted: before trial treatment. TRAV- and TRBV-specific primers, spanning alpha and beta chains, primed first-strand cDNA. The authors ran 15 to 20 PCR cycles to amplify TCRs with a constant-region primer and V-primer adapter. In TCRdb, the reads were re-called with MiXCR into one record per CDR3 protein. This table has about 82,000 distinct CDR3 sequences, under 20% appearing once. Specimen: PBMCs, collected before treatment. Receptor source: a male donor with prostate cancer.

This clonotype was detected many times. The chain links TRBV4-1 to TRBJ1-1; 9 bases are shared with TRBD1. The V gene's germline CDR1 is MGHRA and CDR2 YSYEKL. J gave up 7 bases and V 1 base, and 4 bases lay outside the gene matches. The CDR3 has 14 residues. CDR3 DNA: TGCGCCAGCAGCCAAGCCGGGACAGGGATTGAAGCTTTCTTT. It codes for CASSQAGTGIEAFF.

Concerning this clonotype itself: A far more abundant clone sits one base away, making this likely a read error. J is TRBJ2-5 and V is TRBV29-1, with D perhaps matching TRBD1 (5 bases). CDR3 length equals 13 residues. Germline CDR1 reads SQVTM; CDR2 reads ANQGSEA. The germline V and J ends were trimmed by 7 bases and 11 bases, with 23 bases remaining between them. The CDR3 nucleotides read TGCAGCGAATTCGACAGCTCCTACAATGAGCAGTACTTC. It is translated as CSEFDSSYNEQYF.

A note on this clonotype: This sequence is one base from a far larger clone and is likely a read error. The chain is built from TRBV7-2 and TRBJ1-2, with 8 positions matching TRBD1. J lost 0 bases, V lost 1 base, and 4 bases had no gene match. CDR1 is SGHTA and CDR2 is FQGNSA in the germline V gene. This CDR3 contains 16 residues. In DNA form, the CDR3 reads TGTGCCAGCAGCTTAGGCCCGGGACAGGCTAACTATGGCTACACCTTC. It is translated as CASSLGPGQANYGYTF.

This clonotype has at least ten counts. This rearrangement joins TRBV6-2 or TRBV6-3 to TRBJ2-7; maybe TRBD1 (5 bases). The length of the CDR3 is 13 residues. V was trimmed by 0 bases and J by 2 bases, leaving 5 bases between them. CDR1 and CDR2 (germline): MNHEY, SVGEGT. CDR3 coding DNA: TGTGCCAGCAGTTACTCGGACACCTACGAGCAGTACTTC. Translation: CASSYSDTYEQYF.

This clonotype was recorded many times. The chain carries TRBV6-2 or TRBV6-3 and TRBJ2-1; D is possibly TRBD2 (5 bases). Looked up from germline, CDR1 is MNHEY and CDR2 is SVGEGT. The ends were cut back, 11 bases at V and 10 bases at J, with 15 bases in the middle. This CDR3 region has 11 residues. The CDR3 sequence is CAANRGDEQFF. The CDR3 DNA reads TGTGCCGCGAATCGGGGAGACGAGCAGTTCTTC.